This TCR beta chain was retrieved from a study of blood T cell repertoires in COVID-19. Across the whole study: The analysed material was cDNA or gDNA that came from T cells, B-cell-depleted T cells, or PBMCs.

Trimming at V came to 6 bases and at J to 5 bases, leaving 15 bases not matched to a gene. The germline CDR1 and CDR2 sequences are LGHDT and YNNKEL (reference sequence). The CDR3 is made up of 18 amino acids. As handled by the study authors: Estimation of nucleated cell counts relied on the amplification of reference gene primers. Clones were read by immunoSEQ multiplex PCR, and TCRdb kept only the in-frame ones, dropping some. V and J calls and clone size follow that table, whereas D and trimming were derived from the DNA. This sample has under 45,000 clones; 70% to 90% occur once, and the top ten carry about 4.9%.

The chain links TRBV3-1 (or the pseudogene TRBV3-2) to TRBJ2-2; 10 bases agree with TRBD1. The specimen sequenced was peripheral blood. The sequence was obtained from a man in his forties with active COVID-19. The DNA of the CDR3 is TGTGCCAGCAGGCTCACCCGTTGGGGGACAGGGGCAACCGGGGAGCTGTTTTTT. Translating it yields CASRLTRWGTGATGELFF.